Shown below are 13 T cell receptor beta chains from a single sample sequenced in a study of radiation and T cells in renal cell carcinoma. Clones were sequenced by immunoSEQ multiplex PCR, and TCRdb holds only the in-frame ones, with some missing. The sample lists just under 150,000 clones, 86% occurring once. Time point of the sample: blood 4 weeks post-SBRT, at nephrectomy. Regarding treatment: 15 Gy SBRT to primary tumor, nephrectomy 4 weeks later. The starting material was blood, obtained from a patient whose treatment included radiotherapy and nephrectomy. Source of these receptors: a woman aged 45-65 years with renal cell carcinoma.

The chain employs TRBV9 and TRBJ2-5, with D perhaps assigned TRBD1 or TRBD2 (6 bases each). Germline loops: CDR1 SGDLS, CDR2 YYNGEE. V was pared by 8 bases and J by 5 bases, with 19 bases between. The CDR3 consists of 14 residues. The CDR3 coding sequence is TGTGCCAGGCCAGTAGGGGGGAGTGGGGAGACCCAGTACTTC. Its translation: CARPVGGSGETQYF.

The genes are TRBV10-1 and TRBJ1-5, with D unclear. Germline lookup yields CDR1 WNHNN and CDR2 SYGVQD (reference sequence). This CDR3 has 12 residues. Trimming removed 6 bases from V and 5 bases from J, with 8 bases in between. The CDR3 DNA is TGCGCCAGCAGCGGTACGGATCAGCCCCAGCATTTT. As protein: CASSGTDQPQHF.

The chain is built from TRBV6-5 and TRBJ2-5, with 9 bases fitting TRBD1. The CDR3 consists of 14 residues. CDR1 and CDR2 from the germline V gene are MNHEY and SVGAGI. Trimming at V came to 4 bases and at J to 3 bases, leaving 3 bases not matched to a gene. This CDR3 reads CASSSRDREETQYF. The DNA for the CDR3 is TGTGCCAGCAGTTCCCGGGACAGGGAAGAGACCCAGTACTTC.

The chain carries TRBV15 and TRBJ2-1; 9 bases map to TRBD1. Germline values: CDR1 LNHNV, CDR2 YYDKDF (reference sequence). J gave up 11 bases and V 6 bases, and 11 bases lay outside the gene matches. The CDR3 runs 14 residues. The CDR3 region has the DNA TGTGCCACCAGACTCGACACAGGGGGCATAAAGCAGTTCTTC. It encodes CATRLDTGGIKQFF.

For this clone: It is likely a read error, because the conserved phenylalanine at the end of the CDR3 is missing. It is unclear where the CDR3 begins or ends on the DNA, so no DNA is shown, and the CDR3 is as TCRdb lists it. The V gene is TRBV5-1, the J gene TRBJ1-2; the D call of TRBD1 is as the table states it, not checked on the DNA. The germline CDR1 and CDR2 sequences are SGHRS and YFSETQ. 14 amino acids form the CDR3, both terminal residues included. CDR3 region: CASSTGGGWDRIIL.

The gene calls are TRBV28 and TRBJ1-4, with 7 positions matching TRBD1. V was clipped by 7 bases and J by 8 bases; unmatched bases: 13. The CDR3 runs to 15 residues. From germline, CDR1 is MDHEN and CDR2 SYDVKM. CDR3 region: CASNPRGGGTEKLFF. The CDR3 DNA reads TGTGCCAGCAACCCCAGAGGGGGCGGGACCGAAAAACTGTTTTTT.

The rearrangement joins TRBV30 to TRBJ2-5; no clear D gene. V lost 1 base and J lost 4, with 10 bases in between. CDR3 size: 13 residues. Looked up from germline, CDR1 is GTSNPN and CDR2 is SVGIG (reference sequence). The CDR3 bases are TGTGCCTGGAGTGAAGGGATCCGAGAGACCCAGTACTTC. Translation: CAWSEGIRETQYF.

The rearrangement joins TRBV11-3 to TRBJ2-7; D is tentatively TRBD1 or TRBD2 (5 bases each). With 8 bases removed from V and 5 bases from J, the gap between germline ends came to 16 bases. CDR3 length: 13 amino acids. The germline V gene encodes CDR1 SGHNT and CDR2 YENEEA. CDR3 sequence (DNA): TGTGCCAGCGGGACCGCCGGGGTGGACGAGCAGTACTTC. This gives the protein CASGTAGVDEQYF.

J is TRBJ1-6 and V is TRBV30; TRBD1 agrees at 8 bases. This CDR3 is built from 13 residues. Germline V gene lookup returns CDR1 GTSNPN and CDR2 SVGIG (reference sequence). With V trimmed by 4 bases and J by 10 bases, 6 bases remained unmatched. CDR3 DNA sequence: TGTGCCTGGAACCACGGACAGGGATCACCCCTCCACTTT. Translated: CAWNHGQGSPLHF.

This chain joins TRBV30 and TRBJ2-5; D is perhaps TRBD1 or TRBD2 (5 bases each). The V end lost 0 bases, the J end lost 2 bases, and 10 bases lay between the germline ends. CDR3 length: 14 amino acids. Per the germline V gene, CDR1 is GTSNPN and CDR2 is SVGIG (reference sequence). The CDR3 here is CAWSVLGRQETQYF. The CDR3 DNA is TGTGCCTGGAGTGTACTGGGACGGCAAGAGACCCAGTACTTC. Looking up the rest from reference TRBV30 and TRBJ2-5 gives the full variable domain: SQTIHQWPATLVQPVGSPLSLECTVEGTSNPNLYWYRQAAGRGLQLLFYSVGIGQISSEVPQNLSASRPQDRQFILSSKKLLLSDSGFYLCAWSVLGRQETQYFGPGTRLLVL.

The chain couples TRBV6-5 to TRBJ1-1; D possibly corresponds to TRBD1 (6 bases). Germline CDR1 MNHEY, CDR2 SVGAGI. The length of the CDR3 is 15 residues. V lost 1 base and J 1 base, leaving 10 bases between the germline ends. This CDR3 reads CASSYWGRGNTEAFF. The CDR3 region has the DNA TGTGCCAGCAGTTACTGGGGCAGGGGGAACACTGAAGCTTTCTTT.

The rearrangement joins TRBV18 to TRBJ1-5; TRBD1 matches at 8 bases. Per germline, CDR1 KGHSH and CDR2 LQKENI. This CDR3 has 14 residues. After removal of 6 bases from V and 5 bases from J, the junction contained 6 bases not matched to a gene. CDR3 nucleotide sequence: TGTGCCAGCTCCCCCACAGGGGGGGATCAGCCCCAGCATTTT. Its translation is CASSPTGGDQPQHF.

The chain couples TRBV11-2 to TRBJ2-4, with D possibly being TRBD2 (5 bases). The CDR3 runs 13 residues. Deletions cut 4 bases from V and 7 bases from J, with 11 bases between. Germline V gene lookup returns CDR1 SGHAT and CDR2 FQNNGV. The CDR3 sequence is CASSSGEGNIQYF. The CDR3 bases are TGTGCCAGCAGCTCCGGGGAAGGGAACATTCAGTACTTC.